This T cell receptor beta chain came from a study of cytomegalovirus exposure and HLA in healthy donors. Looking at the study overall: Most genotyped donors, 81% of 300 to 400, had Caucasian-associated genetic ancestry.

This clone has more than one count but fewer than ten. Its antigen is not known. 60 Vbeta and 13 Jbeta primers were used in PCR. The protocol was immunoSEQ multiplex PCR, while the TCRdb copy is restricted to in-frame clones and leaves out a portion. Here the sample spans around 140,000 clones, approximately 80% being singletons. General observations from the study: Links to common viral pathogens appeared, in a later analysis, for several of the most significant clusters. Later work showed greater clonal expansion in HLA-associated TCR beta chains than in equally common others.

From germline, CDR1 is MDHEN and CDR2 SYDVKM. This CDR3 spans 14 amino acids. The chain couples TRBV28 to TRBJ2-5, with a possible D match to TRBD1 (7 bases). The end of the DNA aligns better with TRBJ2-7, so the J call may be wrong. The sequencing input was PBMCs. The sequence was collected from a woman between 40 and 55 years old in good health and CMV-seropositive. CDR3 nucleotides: TGTGCCAGCAGTGCGCCAGGGGGGTGGTACGAGCAGTACTTC. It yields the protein CASSAPGGWYEQYF.